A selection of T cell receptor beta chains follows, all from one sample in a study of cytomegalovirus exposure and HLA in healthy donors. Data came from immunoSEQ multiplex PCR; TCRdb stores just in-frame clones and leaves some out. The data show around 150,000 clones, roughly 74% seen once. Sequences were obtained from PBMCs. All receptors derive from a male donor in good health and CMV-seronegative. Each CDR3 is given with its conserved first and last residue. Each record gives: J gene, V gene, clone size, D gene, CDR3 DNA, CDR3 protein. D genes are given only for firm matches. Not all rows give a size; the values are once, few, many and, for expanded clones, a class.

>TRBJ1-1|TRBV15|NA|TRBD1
TGTGCCACCAGCAGAGCGAGACAGGGGGCACGGAACACTGAAGCTTTCTTT
CATSRARQGARNTEAFF
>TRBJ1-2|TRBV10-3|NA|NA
TGTGCCATCAGTCCACAGGGCCTATTAGACACCTTC
CAISPQGLLDTF
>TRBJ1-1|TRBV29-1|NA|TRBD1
TGCAGCGCCCACAGGGGTAACACTGAAGCTTTCTTT
CSAHRGNTEAFF
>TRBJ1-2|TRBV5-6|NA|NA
TGTGCCAGCAGCGTGACAGACTATGGCTACACCTTC
CASSVTDYGYTF
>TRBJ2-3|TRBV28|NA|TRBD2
TGTGCCAGTCCCCCCGCCCGGGGGGGAGTGTTCGGCACAGATACGCAGTATTTT
CASPPARGGVFGTDTQYF
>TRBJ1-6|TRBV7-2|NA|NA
TGTGCCAGCAGCTTAAGCGGTAATTCACCCCTCCACTTT
CASSLSGNSPLHF
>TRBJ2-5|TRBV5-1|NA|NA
TGCGCCAGCAGCGCTTCGGGATATTGGGGAGAGACCCAGTACTTC
CASSASGYWGETQYF
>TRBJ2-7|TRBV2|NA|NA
TGTGCCAGCCTGGGCCGGTCTTACGAGCAGTACTTC
CASLGRSYEQYF
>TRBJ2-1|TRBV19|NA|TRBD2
TGTGCCAGTAGTATAGCGGGAGGTTCGGATGAGCAGTTCTTC
CASSIAGGSDEQFF
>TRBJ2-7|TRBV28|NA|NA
TGTGCCAGCAGTTTCTGGAGTTTAAAGGCCTCCTACGAGCAGTACTTC
CASSFWSLKASYEQYF
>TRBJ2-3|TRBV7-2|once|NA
TGTGCCAGCAGCCTATATGCGGATACGCAGTATTTT
CASSLYADTQYF
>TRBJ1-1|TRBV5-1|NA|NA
TGCGCCAGCAGCTTGTCTCCGGGGGTTAACACTGAAGCTTTCTTT
CASSLSPGVNTEAFF
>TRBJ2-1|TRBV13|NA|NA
TGTGCCAGCAGCAGTCAGGGAGGCAATGAGCAGTTCTTC
CASSSQGGNEQFF
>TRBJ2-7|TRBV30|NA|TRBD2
TGTGCCTGGAGGGGCTCGGGCGGGAGGAGTACCGAGCAGTACTTC
CAWRGSGGRSTEQYF
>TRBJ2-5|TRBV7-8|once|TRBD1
TGTGCCAGCAGCCCTCGGACAGGGAAGGAGACCCAGTACTTC
CASSPRTGKETQYF
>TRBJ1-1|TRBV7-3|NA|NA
TGTGCCAGCAGCTTCCCGGGGGGTCGGCGGACTGAAGCTTTCTTT
CASSFPGGRRTEAFF
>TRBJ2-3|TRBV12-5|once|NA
TGTGCTAGTGGTTTGGTTACAGGAACAATCACAGATACGCAGTATTTT
CASGLVTGTITDTQYF
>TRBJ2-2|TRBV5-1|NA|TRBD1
TGCGCCAGCAGCTTGGGGGACAGGGCGTCCGGGGAGCTGTTTTTT
CASSLGDRASGELFF
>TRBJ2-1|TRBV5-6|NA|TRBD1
TGTGCCAGCAGGGACCGGGACAGGGGGCTGGGGGAGCAGTTCTTC
CASRDRDRGLGEQFF
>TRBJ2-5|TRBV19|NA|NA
TGTGCCAGAGTAGTAGAGACCCAGTACTTC
CARVVETQYF
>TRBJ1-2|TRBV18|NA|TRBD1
TGTGCCAGCTCACTAGGGACAGGGGGCGACTATGGCTACACCTTC
CASSLGTGGDYGYTF
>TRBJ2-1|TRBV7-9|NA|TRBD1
TGTGCCAGCAGCCGACAGGGTGACCCCTACAATGAGCAGTTCTTC
CASSRQGDPYNEQFF
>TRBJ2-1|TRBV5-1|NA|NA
TGCGCCAGCAGCTTACTAGGATCGAATGAGCAGTTCTTC
CASSLLGSNEQFF
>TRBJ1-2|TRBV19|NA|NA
TGTGCCAGTTCCCTGGGGGCTCACTATGGCTACACCTTC
CASSLGAHYGYTF
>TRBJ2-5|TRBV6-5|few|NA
TGTGCCAGCAGTTACACCCAGGGCCAAGAGACCCAGTACTTC
CASSYTQGQETQYF
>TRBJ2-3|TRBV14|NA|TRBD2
TGTGCCAGCATCCCAGCGGGGGGCGGTACGCAGTATTTT
CASIPAGGGTQYF
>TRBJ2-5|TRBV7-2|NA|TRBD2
TGTGCCAGCAGCATTCAGCGGGGCGAAGAGACCCAGTACTTC
CASSIQRGEETQYF
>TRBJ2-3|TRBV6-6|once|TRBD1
TGTGCCAGCAGTTACGGGACAGGGGGAGATACGCAGTATTTT
CASSYGTGGDTQYF
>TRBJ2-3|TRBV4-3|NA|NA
TGCGCCAGCAGCCAAGATTACCGGGACTCCTCAACGCAGTATTTT
CASSQDYRDSSTQYF
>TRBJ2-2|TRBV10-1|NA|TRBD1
TGCGCCAGCAGTGAGGAAGCACAGGGGGCCGGGGAGCTGTTTTTT
CASSEEAQGAGELFF
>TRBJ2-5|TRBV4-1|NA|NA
TGCGCCAGCAGCCAAGGCGGATTAGATCGGGCCCAGTACTTC
CASSQGGLDRAQYF
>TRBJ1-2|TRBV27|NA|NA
TGTGCCAGCAGTCCCTCGGTCACGACTAACTATGGCTACACCTTC
CASSPSVTTNYGYTF
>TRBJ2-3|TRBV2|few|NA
TGTGCCAGCAGTGAGGTCGGGAGTGGCCCAGATACGCAGTATTTT
CASSEVGSGPDTQYF
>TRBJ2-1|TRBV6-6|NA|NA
TGTGCCAGCAGTTACTCGAACAGAGAGCAGTTCTTC
CASSYSNREQFF
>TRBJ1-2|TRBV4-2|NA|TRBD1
TGTGCCAGCAGCCCCCGGACAGGGAACATTAACTATGGCTACACCTTC
CASSPRTGNINYGYTF
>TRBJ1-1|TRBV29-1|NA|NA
TGCAGCGTTGAGGGTCATGGGGGCAGGGGGAACACTGAAGCTTTCTTT
CSVEGHGGRGNTEAFF
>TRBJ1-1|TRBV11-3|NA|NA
TGTGCCAGCAGCTTACACCCCACAACTGAAGCTTTCTTT
CASSLHPTTEAFF
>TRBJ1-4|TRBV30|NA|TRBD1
TGTGCCTGGAGTGGACCACAGGGGCGCCGGGCGGCTAATGAAAAACTGTTTTTT
CAWSGPQGRRAANEKLFF
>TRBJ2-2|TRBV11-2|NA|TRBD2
TGTGCCAGCCGAGCGGGGGCCTCGTACACCGGGGAGCTGTTTTTT
CASRAGASYTGELFF
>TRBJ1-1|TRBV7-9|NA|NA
TGTGCCAGCAGCTATGACAGGACGAACACTGAAGCTTTCTTT
CASSYDRTNTEAFF
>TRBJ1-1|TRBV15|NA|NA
TGTGCCACCAGCAGAGATAAAGGGACAAGCATGAACACTGAAGCTTTCTTT
CATSRDKGTSMNTEAFF
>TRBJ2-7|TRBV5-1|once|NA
TGCGCCAGCAGCGTCGAAGGGACACGCGAGCAGTACTTC
CASSVEGTREQYF
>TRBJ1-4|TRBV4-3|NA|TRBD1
TGCGCCAGCAGCCAGGAATCGGGACAGGGGACAGGTTCTAATGAAAAACTGTTTTTT
CASSQESGQGTGSNEKLFF
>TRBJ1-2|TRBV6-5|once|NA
TGTGCCAGCACGAGCGGTTCAGGGGCCGCCTATGGCTGCACCTTC
CASTSGSGAAYGCTF
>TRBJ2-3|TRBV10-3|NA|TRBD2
TGTGCCATCAGTGGGAGTCTAGCGGGGGGAGTCACAGATACGCAGTATTTT
CAISGSLAGGVTDTQYF
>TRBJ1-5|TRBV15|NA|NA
TGTGCCACCAGCAGATCTATCTCCGGTCAGCCCCAGCATTTT
CATSRSISGQPQHF